The rows below give T cell receptor beta chains drawn from one sample of a study of regulatory T cells in long-lasting Graves disease. TCRdb itself ran the multiplex PCR reads through MiXCR, one entry per CDR3 protein. The sample contains over 500,000 distinct CDR3 sequences, 16% of which appear only once. Another study also made use of these data, one on T cells in Graves' hyperthyroidism and ophthalmopathy.

Sequences were derived from peripheral blood mononuclear cells (PBMCs), sampled at new diagnosis, from a patient treated with antithyroid drugs. These receptors were obtained from a man aged 18-30 years with Graves disease. Both conserved end residues are part of each CDR3.

TRBV6-1,CASEGQANQPQHF
TRBV29-1,CSVRGRHTDTQYF
TRBV20-1,CSARGPTDGFEQFF
TRBV20-1,CSALEGSPNQPQHF
TRBV28,CASRPAASVATDTQYF
TRBV7-8,CASSRRQQSVTGELFF
TRBV18,CASSPEGQPQHF
TRBV19,CATSGTGRFYEQYF
TRBV6-2/TRBV6-3,CASSYSKGPGGFF
TRBV2,CASSARQGKETQYF